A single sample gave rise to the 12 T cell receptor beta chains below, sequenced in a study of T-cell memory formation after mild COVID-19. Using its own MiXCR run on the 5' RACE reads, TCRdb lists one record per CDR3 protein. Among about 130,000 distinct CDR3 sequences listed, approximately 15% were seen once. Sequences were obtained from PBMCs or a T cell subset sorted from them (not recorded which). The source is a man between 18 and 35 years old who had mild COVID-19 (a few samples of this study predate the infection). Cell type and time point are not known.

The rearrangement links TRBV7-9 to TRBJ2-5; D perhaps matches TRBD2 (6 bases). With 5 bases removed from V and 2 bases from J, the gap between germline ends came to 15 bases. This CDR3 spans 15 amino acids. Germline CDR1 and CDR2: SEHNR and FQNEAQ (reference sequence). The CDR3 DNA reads TGTGCCAGCAGCCCTGTCGGGAGCATACAAGAGACCCAGTACTTC. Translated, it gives CASSPVGSIQETQYF. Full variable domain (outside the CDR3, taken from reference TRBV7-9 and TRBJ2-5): DTGVSQNPRHKITKRGQNVTFRCDPISEHNRLYWYRQTLGQGPEFLTYFQNEAQLEKSRLLSDRFSAERPKGSFSTLEIQRTEQGDSAMYLCASSPVGSIQETQYFGPGTRLLVL.

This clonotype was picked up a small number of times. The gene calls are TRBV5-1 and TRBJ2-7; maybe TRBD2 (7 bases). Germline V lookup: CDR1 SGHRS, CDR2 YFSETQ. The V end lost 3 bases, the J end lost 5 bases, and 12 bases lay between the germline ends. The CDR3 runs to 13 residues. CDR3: CASSSAGGHEQYV. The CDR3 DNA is TGCGCCAGCAGCTCGGCCGGGGGGCACGAGCAGTACGTC.

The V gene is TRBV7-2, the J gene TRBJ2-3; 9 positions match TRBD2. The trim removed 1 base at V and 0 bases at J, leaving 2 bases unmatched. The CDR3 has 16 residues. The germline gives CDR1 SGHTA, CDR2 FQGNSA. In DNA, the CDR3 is TGTGCCAGCAGCTTAGTGGCGGGGGGGAGCACAGATACGCAGTATTTT. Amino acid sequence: CASSLVAGGSTDTQYF.

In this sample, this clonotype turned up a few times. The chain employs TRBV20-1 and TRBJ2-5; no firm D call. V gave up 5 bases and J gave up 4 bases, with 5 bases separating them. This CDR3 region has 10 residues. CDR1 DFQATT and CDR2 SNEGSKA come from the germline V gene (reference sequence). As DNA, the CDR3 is TGCAGTGCTTGGCGAGAGACCCAGTACTTC. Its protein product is CSAWRETQYF.

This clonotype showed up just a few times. Written as DNA, the CDR3 is TGTGCCAGCAGCGCACCTAGAAAGGGCACAGATACGCAGTATTTT. This translates into CASSAPRKGTDTQYF. The chain uses TRBV6-1 and TRBJ2-3; no definite D call. Deletions cut 6 bases from V and 1 base from J, with 14 bases between. Germline loops: CDR1 MNHNS, CDR2 SASEGT. This CDR3 comprises 15 residues.

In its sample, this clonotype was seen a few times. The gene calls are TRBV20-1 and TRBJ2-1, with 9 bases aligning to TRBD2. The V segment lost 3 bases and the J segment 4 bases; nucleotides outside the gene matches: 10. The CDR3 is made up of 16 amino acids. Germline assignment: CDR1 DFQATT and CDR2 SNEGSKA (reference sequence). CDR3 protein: CSASPLRSGGYNEQFF. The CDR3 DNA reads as TGCAGTGCTAGCCCTCTTAGGAGCGGGGGGTACAATGAGCAGTTCTTC.

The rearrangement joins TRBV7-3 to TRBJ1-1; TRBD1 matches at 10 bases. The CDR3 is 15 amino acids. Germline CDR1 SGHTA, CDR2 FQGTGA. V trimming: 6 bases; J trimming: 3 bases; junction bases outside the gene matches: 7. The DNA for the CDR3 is TGTGCCAGCAGTCCGACAGGGGGCGGGTACACTGAAGCTTTCTTT. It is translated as CASSPTGGGYTEAFF.

The CDR3 loop is CASSLAMGSYNEQFF. The CDR3 coding sequence is TGCGCCAGCAGCTTGGCCATGGGCTCCTACAATGAGCAGTTCTTC. The chain couples TRBV5-1 to TRBJ2-1, with D unresolved. Germline loops: CDR1 SGHRS, CDR2 YFSETQ. This CDR3 comprises 15 residues. V dropped 0 bases and J dropped 0 bases, with 7 bases sitting between them.

The CDR3 DNA follows: TGCGCCAGCAGCCCCGGACAGCCGGGACTAGCATCCGAGCAGTTCTTC. Protein product: CASSPGQPGLASEQFF. V gene TRBV5-1 combines with J gene TRBJ2-1; 9 bases are a match to TRBD2. Germline assignment: CDR1 SGHRS and CDR2 YFSETQ. With V trimmed by 4 bases and J by 10 bases, 15 bases remained unmatched. This CDR3 spans 16 amino acids.

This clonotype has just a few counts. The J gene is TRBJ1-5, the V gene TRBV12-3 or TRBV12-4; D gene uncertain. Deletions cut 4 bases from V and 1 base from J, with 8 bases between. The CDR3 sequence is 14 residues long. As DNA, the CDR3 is TGTGCCAGCAGTTCGGGCCTGAGCAATCAGCCCCAGCATTTT. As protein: CASSSGLSNQPQHF.

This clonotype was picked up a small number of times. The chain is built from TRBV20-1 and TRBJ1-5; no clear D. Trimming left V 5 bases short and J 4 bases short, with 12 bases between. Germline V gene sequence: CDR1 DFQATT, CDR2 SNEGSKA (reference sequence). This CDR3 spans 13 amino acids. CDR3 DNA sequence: TGCAGTGCTCACGGCGGTGGAAATCAGCCCCAGCATTTT. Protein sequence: CSAHGGGNQPQHF.

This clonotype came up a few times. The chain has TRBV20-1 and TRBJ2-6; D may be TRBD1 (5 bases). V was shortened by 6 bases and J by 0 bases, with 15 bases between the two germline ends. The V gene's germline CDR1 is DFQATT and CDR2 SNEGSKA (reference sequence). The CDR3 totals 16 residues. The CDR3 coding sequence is TGCAGTGCCCCGGCAGGGCCACACTCTGGGGCCAACGTCCTGACTTTC. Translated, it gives CSAPAGPHSGANVLTF.